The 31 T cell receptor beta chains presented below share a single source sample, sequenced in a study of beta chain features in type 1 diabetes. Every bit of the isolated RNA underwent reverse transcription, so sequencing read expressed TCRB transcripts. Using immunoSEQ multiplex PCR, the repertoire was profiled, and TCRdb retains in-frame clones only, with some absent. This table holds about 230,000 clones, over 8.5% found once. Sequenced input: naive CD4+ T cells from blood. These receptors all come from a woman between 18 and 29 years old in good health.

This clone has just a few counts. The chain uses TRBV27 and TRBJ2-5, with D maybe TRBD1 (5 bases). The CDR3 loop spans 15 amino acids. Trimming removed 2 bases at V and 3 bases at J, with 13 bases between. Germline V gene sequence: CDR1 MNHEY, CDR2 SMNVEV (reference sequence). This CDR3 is CASSLHRAREETQYF. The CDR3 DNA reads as TGTGCCAGCAGTTTACATAGGGCCAGGGAAGAGACCCAGTACTTC.

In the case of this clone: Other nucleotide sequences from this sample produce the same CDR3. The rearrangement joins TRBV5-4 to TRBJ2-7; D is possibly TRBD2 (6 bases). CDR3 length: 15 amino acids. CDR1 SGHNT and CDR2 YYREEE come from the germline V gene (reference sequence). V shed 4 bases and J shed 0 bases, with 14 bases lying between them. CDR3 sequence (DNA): TGTGCCAGCAGCCGCGGGACTTCTGGCTCCTACGAGCAGTACTTC. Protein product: CASSRGTSGSYEQYF.

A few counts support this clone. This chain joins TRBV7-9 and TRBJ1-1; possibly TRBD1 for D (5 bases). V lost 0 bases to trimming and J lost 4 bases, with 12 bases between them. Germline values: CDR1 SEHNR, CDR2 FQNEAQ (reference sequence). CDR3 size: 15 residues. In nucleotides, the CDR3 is TGTGCCAGCAGCTTAGCGGCAGGGATGAGCACTGAAGCTTTCTTT. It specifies CASSLAAGMSTEAFF. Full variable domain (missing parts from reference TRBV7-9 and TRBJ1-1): DTGVSQNPRHKITKRGQNVTFRCDPISEHNRLYWYRQTLGQGPEFLTYFQNEAQLEKSRLLSDRFSAERPKGSFSTLEIQRTEQGDSAMYLCASSLAAGMSTEAFFGQGTRLTVV.

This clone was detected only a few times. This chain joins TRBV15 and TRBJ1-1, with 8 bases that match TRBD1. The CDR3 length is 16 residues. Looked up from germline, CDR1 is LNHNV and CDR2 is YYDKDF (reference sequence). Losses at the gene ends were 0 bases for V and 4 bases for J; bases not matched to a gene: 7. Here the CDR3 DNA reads TGTGCCACCAGCAGAGATTCCGGGACAGGCCTCACTGAAGCTTTCTTT. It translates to CATSRDSGTGLTEAFF.

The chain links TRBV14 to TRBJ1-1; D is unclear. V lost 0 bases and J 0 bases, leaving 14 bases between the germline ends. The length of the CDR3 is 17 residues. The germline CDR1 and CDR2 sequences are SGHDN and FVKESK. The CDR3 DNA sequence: TGTGCCAGCAGCCAAGATCTGGGCCGAGTTATGAACACTGAAGCTTTCTTT. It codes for CASSQDLGRVMNTEAFF.

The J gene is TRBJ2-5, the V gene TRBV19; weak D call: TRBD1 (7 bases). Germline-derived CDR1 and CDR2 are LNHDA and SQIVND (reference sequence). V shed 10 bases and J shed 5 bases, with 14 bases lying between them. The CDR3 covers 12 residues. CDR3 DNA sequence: TGTGCCACTCGACAGGGACTGGAGACCCAGTACTTC. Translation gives CATRQGLETQYF.

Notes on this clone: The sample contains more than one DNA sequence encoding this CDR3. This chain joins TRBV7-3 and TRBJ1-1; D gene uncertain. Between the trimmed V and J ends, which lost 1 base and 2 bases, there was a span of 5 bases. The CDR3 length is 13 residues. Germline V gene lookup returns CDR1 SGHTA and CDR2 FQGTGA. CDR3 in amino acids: CASSLRQNTEAFF. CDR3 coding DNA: TGTGCCAGCAGCTTAAGACAAAACACTGAAGCTTTCTTT.

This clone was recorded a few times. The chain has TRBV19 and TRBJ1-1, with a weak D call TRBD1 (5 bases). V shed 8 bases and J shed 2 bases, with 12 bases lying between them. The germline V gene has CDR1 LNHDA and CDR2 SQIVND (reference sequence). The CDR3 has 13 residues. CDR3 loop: CASGLGGNTEAFF. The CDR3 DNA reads TGTGCCAGTGGGCTGGGGGGAAACACTGAAGCTTTCTTT. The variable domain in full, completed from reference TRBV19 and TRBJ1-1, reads DGGITQSPKYLFRKEGQNVTLSCEQNLNHDAMYWYRQDPGQGLRLIYYSQIVNDFQKGDIAEGYSVSREKKESFPLTVTSAQKNPTAFYLCASGLGGNTEAFFGQGTRLTVV.

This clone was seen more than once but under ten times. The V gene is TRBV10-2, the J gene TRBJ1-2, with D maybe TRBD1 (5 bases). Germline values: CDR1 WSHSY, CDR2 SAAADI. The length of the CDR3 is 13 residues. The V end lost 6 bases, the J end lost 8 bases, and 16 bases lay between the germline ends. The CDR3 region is CASSTLDSSGYTF. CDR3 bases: TGCGCCAGCAGCACCCTTGACAGCTCAGGCTACACCTTC.

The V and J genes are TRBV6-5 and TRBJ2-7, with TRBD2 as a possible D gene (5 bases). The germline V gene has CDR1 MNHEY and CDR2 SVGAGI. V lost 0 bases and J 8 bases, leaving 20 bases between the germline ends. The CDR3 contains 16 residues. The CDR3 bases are TGTGCCAGCAGTTACTCGATAATCGACTATCGTTGGCAGCAGTACTTC. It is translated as CASSYSIIDYRWQQYF.

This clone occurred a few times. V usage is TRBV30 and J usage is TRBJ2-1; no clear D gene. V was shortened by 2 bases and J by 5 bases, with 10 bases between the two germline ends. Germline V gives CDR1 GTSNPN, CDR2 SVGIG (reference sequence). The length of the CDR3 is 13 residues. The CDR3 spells CAWSHRINNEQFF. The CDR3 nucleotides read TGTGCCTGGAGTCACAGAATAAACAATGAGCAGTTCTTC.

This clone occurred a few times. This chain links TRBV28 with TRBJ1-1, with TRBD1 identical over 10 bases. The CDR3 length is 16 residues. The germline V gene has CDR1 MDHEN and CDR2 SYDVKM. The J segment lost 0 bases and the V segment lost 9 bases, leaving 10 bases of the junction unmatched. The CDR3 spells CASGRGTGDLNTEAFF. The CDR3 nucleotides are TGTGCCAGTGGGAGGGGGACAGGGGATTTGAACACTGAAGCTTTCTTT.

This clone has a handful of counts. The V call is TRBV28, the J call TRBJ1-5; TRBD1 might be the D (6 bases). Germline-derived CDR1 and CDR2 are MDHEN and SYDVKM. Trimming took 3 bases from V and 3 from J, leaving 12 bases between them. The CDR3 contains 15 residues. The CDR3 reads CASSLIRGNNQPQHF. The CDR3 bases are TGTGCCAGCAGTTTGATCAGGGGAAACAATCAGCCCCAGCATTTT.

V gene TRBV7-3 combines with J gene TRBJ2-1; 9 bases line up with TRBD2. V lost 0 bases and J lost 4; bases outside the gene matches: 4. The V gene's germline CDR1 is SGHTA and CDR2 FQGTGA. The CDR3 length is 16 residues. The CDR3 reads CASSLTRLAGYNEQFF. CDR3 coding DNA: TGTGCCAGCAGCTTAACGAGGCTAGCGGGGTACAATGAGCAGTTCTTC.

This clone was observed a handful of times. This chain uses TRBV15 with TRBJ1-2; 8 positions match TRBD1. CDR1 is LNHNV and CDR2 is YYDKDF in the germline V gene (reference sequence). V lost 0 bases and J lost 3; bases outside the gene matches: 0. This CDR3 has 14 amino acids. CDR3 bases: TGTGCCACCAGCAGAGACAGGGGGCACTATGGCTACACCTTC. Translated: CATSRDRGHYGYTF.

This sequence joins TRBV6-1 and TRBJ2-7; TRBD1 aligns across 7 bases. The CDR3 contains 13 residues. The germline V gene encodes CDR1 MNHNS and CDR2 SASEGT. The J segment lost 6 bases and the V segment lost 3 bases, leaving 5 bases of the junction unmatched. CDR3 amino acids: CASSEIAGGEQYF. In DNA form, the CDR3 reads TGTGCCAGCAGTGAGATAGCAGGGGGCGAGCAGTACTTC.

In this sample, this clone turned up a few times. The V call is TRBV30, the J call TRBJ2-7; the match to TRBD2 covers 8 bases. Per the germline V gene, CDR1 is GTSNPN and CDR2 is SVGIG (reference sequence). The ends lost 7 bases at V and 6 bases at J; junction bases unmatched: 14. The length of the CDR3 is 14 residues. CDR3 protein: CAYTSGGPSGEQYF. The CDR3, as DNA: TGTGCCTATACTTCGGGAGGGCCCTCAGGCGAGCAGTACTTC. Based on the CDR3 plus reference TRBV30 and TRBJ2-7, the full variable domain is SQTIHQWPATLVQPVGSPLSLECTVEGTSNPNLYWYRQAAGRGLQLLFYSVGIGQISSEVPQNLSASRPQDRQFILSSKKLLLSDSGFYLCAYTSGGPSGEQYFGPGTRLTVT.

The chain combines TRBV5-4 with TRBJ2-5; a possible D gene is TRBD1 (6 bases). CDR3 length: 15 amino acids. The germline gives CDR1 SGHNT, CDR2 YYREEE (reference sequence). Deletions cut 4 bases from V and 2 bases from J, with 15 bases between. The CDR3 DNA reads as TGTGCCAGCAGCCAACCCGGGACACTACAAGAGACCCAGTACTTC. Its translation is CASSQPGTLQETQYF.

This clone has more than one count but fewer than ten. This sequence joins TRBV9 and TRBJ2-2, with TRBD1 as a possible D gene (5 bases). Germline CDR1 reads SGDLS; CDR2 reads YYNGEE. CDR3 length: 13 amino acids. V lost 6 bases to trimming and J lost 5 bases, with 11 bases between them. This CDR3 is CASKGPRTGELFF. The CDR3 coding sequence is TGTGCCAGCAAGGGGCCGCGAACCGGGGAGCTGTTTTTT.

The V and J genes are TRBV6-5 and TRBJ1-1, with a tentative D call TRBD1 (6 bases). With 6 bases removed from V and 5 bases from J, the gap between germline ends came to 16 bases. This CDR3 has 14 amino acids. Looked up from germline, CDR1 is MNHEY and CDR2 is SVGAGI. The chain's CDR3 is CASRESQGRTEAFF. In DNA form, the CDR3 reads TGTGCCAGCAGAGAGTCACAGGGAAGGACTGAAGCTTTCTTT.

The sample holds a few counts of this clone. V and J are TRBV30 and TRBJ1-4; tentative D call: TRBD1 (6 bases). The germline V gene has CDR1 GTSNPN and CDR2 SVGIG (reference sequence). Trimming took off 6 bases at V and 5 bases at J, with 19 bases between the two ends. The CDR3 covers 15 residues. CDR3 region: CACKPQQGGNEKLFF. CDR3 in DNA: TGTGCCTGCAAACCACAACAGGGAGGGAATGAAAAACTGTTTTTT.

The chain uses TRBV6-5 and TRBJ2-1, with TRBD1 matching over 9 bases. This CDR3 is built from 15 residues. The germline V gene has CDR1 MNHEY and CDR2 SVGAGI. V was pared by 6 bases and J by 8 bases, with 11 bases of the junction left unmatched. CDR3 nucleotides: TGTGCCAGCAGACTACCGGGACAGGGTACCCATGAGCAGTTCTTC. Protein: CASRLPGQGTHEQFF.

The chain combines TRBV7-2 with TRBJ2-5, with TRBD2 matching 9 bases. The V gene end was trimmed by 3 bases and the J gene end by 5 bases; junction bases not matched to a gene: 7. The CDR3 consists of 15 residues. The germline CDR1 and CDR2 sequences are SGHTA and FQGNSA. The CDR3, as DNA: TGTGCCAGCAGCTTGCTAGCGGGGTTTACGGAGACCCAGTACTTC. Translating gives CASSLLAGFTETQYF.

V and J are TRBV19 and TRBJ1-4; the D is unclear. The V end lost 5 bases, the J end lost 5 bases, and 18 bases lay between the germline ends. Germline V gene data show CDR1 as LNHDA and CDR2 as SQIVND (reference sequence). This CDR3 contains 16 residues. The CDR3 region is CASSRRGAGKNEKLFF. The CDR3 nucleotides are TGTGCCAGTAGTCGACGGGGAGCGGGGAAAAATGAAAAACTGTTTTTT.

CDR3 in amino acids: CASSLVGQGQYEQYF. The CDR3, as DNA: TGTGCCAGCAGCTTAGTAGGACAGGGGCAATACGAGCAGTACTTC. The chain joins TRBV7-2 to TRBJ2-7, with 9 bases that match TRBD1. This CDR3 comprises 15 residues. The germline V gene has CDR1 SGHTA and CDR2 FQGNSA. V trimming: 1 base; J trimming: 4 bases; junction bases outside the gene matches: 5.

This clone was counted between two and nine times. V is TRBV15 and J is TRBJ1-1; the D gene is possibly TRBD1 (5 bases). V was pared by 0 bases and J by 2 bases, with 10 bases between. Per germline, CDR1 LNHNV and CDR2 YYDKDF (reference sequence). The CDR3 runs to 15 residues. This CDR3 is CATSRDRTPNTEAFF. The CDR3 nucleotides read TGTGCCACCAGCAGAGATAGGACACCTAACACTGAAGCTTTCTTT.

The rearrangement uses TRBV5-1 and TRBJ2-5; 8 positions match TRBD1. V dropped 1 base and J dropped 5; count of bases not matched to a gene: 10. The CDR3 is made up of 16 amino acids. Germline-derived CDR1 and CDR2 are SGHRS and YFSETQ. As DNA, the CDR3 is TGCGCCAGCAGCTTGAAGACAGGGGCCCTGGGTGAGACCCAGTACTTC. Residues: CASSLKTGALGETQYF.

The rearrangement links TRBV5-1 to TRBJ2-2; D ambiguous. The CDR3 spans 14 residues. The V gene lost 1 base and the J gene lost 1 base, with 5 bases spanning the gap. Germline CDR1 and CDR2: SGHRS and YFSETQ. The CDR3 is CASSLLGNTGELFF. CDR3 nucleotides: TGCGCCAGCAGCTTGCTAGGGAACACCGGGGAGCTGTTTTTT.

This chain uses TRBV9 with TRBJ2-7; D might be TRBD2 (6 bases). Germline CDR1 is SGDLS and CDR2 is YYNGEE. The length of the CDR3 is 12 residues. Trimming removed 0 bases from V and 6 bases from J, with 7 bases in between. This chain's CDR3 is CASSVEGGEQYF. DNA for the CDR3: TGTGCCAGCAGCGTAGAGGGAGGCGAGCAGTACTTC. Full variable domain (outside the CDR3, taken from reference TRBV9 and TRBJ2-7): DSGVTQTPKHLITATGQRVTLRCSPRSGDLSVYWYQQSLDQGLQFLIQYYNGEERAKGNILERFSAQQFPDLHSELNLSSLELGDSALYFCASSVEGGEQYFGPGTRLTVT.

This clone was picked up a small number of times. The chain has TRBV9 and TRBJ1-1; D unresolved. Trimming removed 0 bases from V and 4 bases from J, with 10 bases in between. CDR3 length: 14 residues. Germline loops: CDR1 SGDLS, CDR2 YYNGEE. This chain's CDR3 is CASSVAQTGTEAFF. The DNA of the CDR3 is TGTGCCAGCAGCGTAGCACAGACCGGCACTGAAGCTTTCTTT. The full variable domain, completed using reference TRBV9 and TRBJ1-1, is DSGVTQTPKHLITATGQRVTLRCSPRSGDLSVYWYQQSLDQGLQFLIQYYNGEERAKGNILERFSAQQFPDLHSELNLSSLELGDSALYFCASSVAQTGTEAFFGQGTRLTVV.

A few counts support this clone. The CDR3 sequence is CASSLSGTPNSPLHF. The DNA of the CDR3 is TGTGCCAGCAGTTTATCGGGGACACCAAATTCACCCCTCCACTTT. The chain joins TRBV27 to TRBJ1-6; D may be TRBD1 (6 bases). Germline lookup yields CDR1 MNHEY and CDR2 SMNVEV (reference sequence). The V end was cut by 0 bases, the J end by 7 bases, with 10 bases between. CDR3 length: 15 amino acids.